This T cell receptor beta chain was captured by sequencing in a study of Ad26.COV2.S vaccination and SARS-CoV-2 variants. This table comes from immunoSEQ multiplex PCR, and its TCRdb copy is limited to in-frame clones, with some not included. The sample shows a few hundred thousand clones, 90% of them seen only once. Treatment defined: over 15 received Ad26.COV2.S at low or high dose, single or two shots; five or six received placebo; per-sample allocation not given. All samples were drawn on day 63, counting from the first vaccine or placebo injection. The source of this sequence is a person between 18 and 59 years old who received the Ad26.COV2.S COVID-19 vaccine or a placebo. The sequencing used peripheral blood, collected in a trial of Ad26.COV2.S vaccine versus placebo.

In DNA form, the CDR3 reads TGTGCCAGCAGCCCCCGTGTAGCGGGAGGCACCCCTAGCACAGATACGCAGTATTTT. Encoded protein: CASSPRVAGGTPSTDTQYF. The gene calls are TRBV11-3 and TRBJ2-3; 10 nucleotides line up with TRBD2. Germline lookup yields CDR1 SGHNT and CDR2 YENEEA. The CDR3 is 19 amino acids. V lost 5 bases and J lost 0; bases outside the gene matches: 14. Full variable domain (outside the CDR3, taken from reference TRBV11-3 and TRBJ2-3): EAGVVQSPRYKIIEKKQPVAFWCNPISGHNTLYWYLQNLGQGPELLIRYENEEAVDDSQLPKDRFSAERLKGVDSTLKIQPAELGDSAVYLCASSPRVAGGTPSTDTQYFGPGTRLTVL.